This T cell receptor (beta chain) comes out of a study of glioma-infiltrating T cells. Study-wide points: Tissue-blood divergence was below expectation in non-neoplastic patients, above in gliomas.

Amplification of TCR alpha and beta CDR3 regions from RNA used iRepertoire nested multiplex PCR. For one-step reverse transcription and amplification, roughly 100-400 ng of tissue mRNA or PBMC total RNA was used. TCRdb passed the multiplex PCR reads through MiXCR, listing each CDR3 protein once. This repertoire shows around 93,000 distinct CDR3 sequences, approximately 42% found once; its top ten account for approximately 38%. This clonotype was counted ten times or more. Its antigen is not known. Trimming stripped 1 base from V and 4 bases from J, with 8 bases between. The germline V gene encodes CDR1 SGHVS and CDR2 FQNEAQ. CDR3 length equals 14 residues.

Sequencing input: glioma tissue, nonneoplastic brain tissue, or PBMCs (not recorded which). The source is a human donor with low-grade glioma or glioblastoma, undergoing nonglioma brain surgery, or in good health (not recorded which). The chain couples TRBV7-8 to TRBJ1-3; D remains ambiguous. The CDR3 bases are TGTGCCAGCAGCTTAGGCTACTCGGGAAACACCATATATTTT. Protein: CASSLGYSGNTIYF.